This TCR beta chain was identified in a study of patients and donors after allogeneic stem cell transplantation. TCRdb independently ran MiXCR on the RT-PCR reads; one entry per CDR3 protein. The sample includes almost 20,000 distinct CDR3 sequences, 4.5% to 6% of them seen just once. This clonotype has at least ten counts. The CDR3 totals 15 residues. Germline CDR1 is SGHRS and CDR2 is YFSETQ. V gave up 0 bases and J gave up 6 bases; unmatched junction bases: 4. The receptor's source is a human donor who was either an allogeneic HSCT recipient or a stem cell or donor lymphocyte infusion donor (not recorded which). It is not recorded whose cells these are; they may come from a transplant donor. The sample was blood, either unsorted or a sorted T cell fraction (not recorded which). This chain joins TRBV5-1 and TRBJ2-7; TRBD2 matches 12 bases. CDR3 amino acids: CASSLVGLAGREQYF. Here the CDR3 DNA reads TGCGCCAGCAGCTTGGTCGGACTAGCGGGGCGCGAGCAGTACTTC.